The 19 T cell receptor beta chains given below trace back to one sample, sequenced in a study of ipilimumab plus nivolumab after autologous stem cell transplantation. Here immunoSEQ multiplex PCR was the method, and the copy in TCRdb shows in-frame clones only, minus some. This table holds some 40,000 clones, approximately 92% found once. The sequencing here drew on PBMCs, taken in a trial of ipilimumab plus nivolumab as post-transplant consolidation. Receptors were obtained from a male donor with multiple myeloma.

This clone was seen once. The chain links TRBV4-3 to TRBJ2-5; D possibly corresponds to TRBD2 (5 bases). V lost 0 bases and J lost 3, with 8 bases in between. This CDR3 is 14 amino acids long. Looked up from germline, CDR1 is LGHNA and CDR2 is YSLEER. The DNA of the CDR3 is TGCGCCAGCAGCCAAGATTCCGGGGAAGAGACCCAGTACTTC. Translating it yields CASSQDSGEETQYF.

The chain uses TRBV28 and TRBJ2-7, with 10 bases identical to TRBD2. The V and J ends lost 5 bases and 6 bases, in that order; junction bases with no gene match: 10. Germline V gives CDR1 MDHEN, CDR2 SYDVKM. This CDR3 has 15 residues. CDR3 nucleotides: TGTGCCAGCAGTACTAGCGGGACTAGTAGGGGCGAGCAGTACTTC. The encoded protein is CASSTSGTSRGEQYF.

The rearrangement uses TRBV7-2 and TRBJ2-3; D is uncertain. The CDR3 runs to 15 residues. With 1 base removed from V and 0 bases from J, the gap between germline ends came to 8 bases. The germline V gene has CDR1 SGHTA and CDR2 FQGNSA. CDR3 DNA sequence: TGTGCCAGCAGCTTAGAAAGTAGGAGCACAGATACGCAGTATTTT. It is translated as CASSLESRSTDTQYF. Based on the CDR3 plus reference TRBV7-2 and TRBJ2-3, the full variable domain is GAGVSQSPSNKVTEKGKDVELRCDPISGHTALYWYRQSLGQGLEFLIYFQGNSAPDKSGLPSDRFSAERTGGSVSTLTIQRTQQEDSAVYLCASSLESRSTDTQYFGPGTRLTVL.

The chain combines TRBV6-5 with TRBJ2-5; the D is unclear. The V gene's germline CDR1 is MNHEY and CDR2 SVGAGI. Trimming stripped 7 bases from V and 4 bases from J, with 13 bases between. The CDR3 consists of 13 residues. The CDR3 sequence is CASTPQRTETQYF. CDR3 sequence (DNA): TGTGCCAGCACCCCACAGCGTACAGAGACCCAGTACTTC.

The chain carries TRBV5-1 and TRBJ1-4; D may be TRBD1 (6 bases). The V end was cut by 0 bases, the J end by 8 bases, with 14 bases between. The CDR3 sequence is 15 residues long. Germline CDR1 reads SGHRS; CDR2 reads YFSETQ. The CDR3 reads CASSLGAGESEKLFF. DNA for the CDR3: TGCGCCAGCAGCTTGGGGGCAGGGGAATCAGAAAAACTGTTTTTT.

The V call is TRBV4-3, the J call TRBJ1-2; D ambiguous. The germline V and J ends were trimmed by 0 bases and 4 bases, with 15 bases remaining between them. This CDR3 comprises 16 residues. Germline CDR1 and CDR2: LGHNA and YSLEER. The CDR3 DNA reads TGCGCCAGCAGCCAAGATAGAGCCACAAGATCCTATGGCTACACCTTC. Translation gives CASSQDRATRSYGYTF.

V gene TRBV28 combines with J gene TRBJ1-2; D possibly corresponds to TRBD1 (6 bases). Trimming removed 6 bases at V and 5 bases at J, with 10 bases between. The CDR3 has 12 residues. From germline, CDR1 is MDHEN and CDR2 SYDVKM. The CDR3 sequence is CASRIRGYGYTF. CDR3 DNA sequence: TGTGCCAGCAGGATCAGGGGTTATGGCTACACCTTC.

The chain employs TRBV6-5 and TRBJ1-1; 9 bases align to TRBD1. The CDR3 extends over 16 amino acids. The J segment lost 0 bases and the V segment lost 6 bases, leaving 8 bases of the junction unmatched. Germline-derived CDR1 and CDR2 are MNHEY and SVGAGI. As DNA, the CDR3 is TGTGCCAGCAGCTACAGGGGGCGGTGGATGAACACTGAAGCTTTCTTT. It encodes CASSYRGRWMNTEAFF.

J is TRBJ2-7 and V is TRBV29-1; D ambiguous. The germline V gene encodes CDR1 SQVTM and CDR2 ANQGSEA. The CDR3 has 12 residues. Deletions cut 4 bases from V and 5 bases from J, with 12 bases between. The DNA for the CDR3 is TGCAGCGTTGCCCTCCTGGGGAACGAGCAGTACTTC. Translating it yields CSVALLGNEQYF.

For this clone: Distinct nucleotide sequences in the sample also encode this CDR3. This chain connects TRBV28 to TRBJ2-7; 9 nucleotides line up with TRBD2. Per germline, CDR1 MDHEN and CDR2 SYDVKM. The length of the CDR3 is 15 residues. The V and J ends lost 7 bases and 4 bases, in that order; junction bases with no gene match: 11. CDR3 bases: TGTGCCAGCACCTTTCCCGCGGGAGGGAGGTACGAGCAGTACTTC. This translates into CASTFPAGGRYEQYF.

CDR3 in DNA: TGTGCCAGTAGTATTGTTGGAGGGGGGCCCTACGAGCAGTACTTC. It codes for CASSIVGGGPYEQYF. The J gene is TRBJ2-7, the V gene TRBV19; perhaps D is TRBD1 or TRBD2 (6 bases each). The CDR3 loop spans 15 amino acids. V shed 3 bases and J shed 2 bases, with 14 bases lying between them. CDR1 and CDR2 (germline): LNHDA, SQIVND (reference sequence). Full variable domain (rest looked up from reference TRBV19 and TRBJ2-7): DGGITQSPKYLFRKEGQNVTLSCEQNLNHDAMYWYRQDPGQGLRLIYYSQIVNDFQKGDIAEGYSVSREKKESFPLTVTSAQKNPTAFYLCASSIVGGGPYEQYFGPGTRLTVT.

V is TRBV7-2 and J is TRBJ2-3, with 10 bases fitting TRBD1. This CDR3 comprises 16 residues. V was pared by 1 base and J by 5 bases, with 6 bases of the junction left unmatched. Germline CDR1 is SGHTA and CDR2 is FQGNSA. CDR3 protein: CASSLGPGQGLDTQYF. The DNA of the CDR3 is TGTGCCAGCAGCTTAGGGCCGGGACAGGGGTTAGATACGCAGTATTTT.

CDR3 sequence (DNA): TGTGCCATCAGCGATATAGAGAACACTGAAGCTTTCTTT. Translation gives CAISDIENTEAFF. This chain connects TRBV10-3 to TRBJ1-1; no clear D. Germline V lookup: CDR1 ENHRY, CDR2 SYGVKD. The CDR3 contains 13 residues. Trimming left V 6 bases short and J 1 base short, with 9 bases between.

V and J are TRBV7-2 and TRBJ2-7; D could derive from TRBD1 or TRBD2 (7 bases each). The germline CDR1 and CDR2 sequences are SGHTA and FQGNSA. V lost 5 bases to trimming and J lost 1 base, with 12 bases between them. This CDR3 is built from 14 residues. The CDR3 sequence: CASSQRDSSYEQYF. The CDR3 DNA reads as TGTGCCAGCAGCCAGCGGGACAGTTCCTACGAGCAGTACTTC.

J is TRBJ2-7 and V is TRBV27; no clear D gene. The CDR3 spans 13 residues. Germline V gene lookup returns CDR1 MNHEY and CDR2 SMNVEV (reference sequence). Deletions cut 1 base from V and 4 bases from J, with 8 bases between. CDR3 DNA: TGTGCCAGCAGTTTATATATGAGTTACGAGCAGTACTTC. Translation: CASSLYMSYEQYF.

This CDR3 is CASVANNQPQHF. CDR3 sequence (DNA): TGTGCCAGCGTAGCCAACAATCAGCCCCAGCATTTT. The chain joins TRBV28 to TRBJ1-5; D is ambiguous. Germline CDR1 is MDHEN and CDR2 is SYDVKM. V lost 8 bases, J lost 3 bases, and 8 bases lay in between. The CDR3 covers 12 residues. The entire variable domain, with the rest obtained from reference TRBV28 and TRBJ1-5, is as follows: DVKVTQSSRYLVKRTGEKVFLECVQDMDHENMFWYRQDPGLGLRLIYFSYDVKMKEKGDIPEGYSVSREKKERFSLILESASTNQTSMYLCASVANNQPQHFGDGTRLSIL.

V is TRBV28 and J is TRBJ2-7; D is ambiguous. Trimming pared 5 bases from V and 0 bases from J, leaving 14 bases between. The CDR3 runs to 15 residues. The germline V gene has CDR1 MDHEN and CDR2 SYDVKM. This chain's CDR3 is CASSRTAAFSYEQYF. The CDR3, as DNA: TGTGCCAGCAGTCGGACGGCTGCATTCTCCTACGAGCAGTACTTC.

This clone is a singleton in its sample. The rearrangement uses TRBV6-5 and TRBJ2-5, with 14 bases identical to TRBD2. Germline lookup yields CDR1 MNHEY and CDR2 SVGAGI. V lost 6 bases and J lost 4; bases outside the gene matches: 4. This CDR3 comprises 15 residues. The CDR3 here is CASRTSGRGGETQYF. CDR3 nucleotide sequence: TGTGCCAGCAGGACTAGCGGGAGGGGAGGAGAGACCCAGTACTTC.

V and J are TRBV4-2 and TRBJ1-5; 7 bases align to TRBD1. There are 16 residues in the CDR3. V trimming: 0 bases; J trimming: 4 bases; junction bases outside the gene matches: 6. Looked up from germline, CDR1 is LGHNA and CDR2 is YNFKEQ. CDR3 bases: TGTGCCAGCAGCCAAGAATTGCAGGGGGGGAATCAGCCCCAGCATTTT. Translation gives CASSQELQGGNQPQHF.